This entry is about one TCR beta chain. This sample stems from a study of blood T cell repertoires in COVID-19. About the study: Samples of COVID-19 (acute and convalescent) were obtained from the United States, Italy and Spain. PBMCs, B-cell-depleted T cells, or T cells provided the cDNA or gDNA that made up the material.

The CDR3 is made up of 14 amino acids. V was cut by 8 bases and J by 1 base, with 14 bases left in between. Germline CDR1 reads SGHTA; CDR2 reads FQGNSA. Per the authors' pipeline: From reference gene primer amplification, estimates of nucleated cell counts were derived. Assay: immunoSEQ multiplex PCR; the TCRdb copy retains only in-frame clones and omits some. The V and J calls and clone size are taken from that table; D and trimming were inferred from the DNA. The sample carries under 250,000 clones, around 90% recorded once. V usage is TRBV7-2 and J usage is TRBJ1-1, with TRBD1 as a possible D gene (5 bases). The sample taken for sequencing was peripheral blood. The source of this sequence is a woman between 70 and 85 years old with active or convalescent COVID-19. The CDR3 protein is CASGGLEANTEAFF. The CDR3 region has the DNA TGTGCCAGCGGGGGGTTAGAGGCGAACACTGAAGCTTTCTTT.